This TCR beta chain was sequenced for a study of blood T cell repertoires in COVID-19 (dated by TCRdb to between 2020 and 2021). For the study in its entirety: Collaborator samples came from the United States, Italy and Spain and covered acute and convalescent phases of COVID-19. The material from the prospective study consisted of cDNA or gDNA derived from T cells, B-cell-depleted T cells, or PBMCs. The sample metadata nearly always contained a de-identified subject ID, COVID-19 status, age in years and sex. A freely available public database, intended as a resource for researchers studying the immune response to SARS-CoV-2, is where the repertoires were released. HLA class I and class II types, where available, came from metadata supplied by the sample provider rather than from assay-based typing. Subjects who had been exposed to COVID-19, were actively infected with it, or had recovered from it provided the deeply sampled blood TCRbeta repertoires that made up the dataset. The samples were drawn from two sources: the first 160 participants of the ongoing ImmuneRACE study, and 1,000 to 1,500 subjects contributed by 6 global collaborators. The study at large found these results: The quantity of clinical and demographic metadata differed by source and by participant and was supplied without curation.

Note on this clone: This receptor's antigen is unknown. Nothing much larger sits one base from this clone, and base qualities are not available.

The collaborating institutions used their own protocols to collect whole blood in K2EDTA tubes. For TCRbeta analysis, collaborator samples were shipped as frozen whole blood, as isolated PBMCs, or as DNA extracted from either sample type. Sequences SGDLS (CDR1) and YYNGEE (CDR2) are obtained from the germline V gene. There are 14 amino acids in the CDR3, from cysteine to phenylalanine inclusive. Just CDR3 DNA is preserved here, 42 bases in frame from base 1. From V the trimming removes 4 bases and from J it removes 8 bases, while the gene matches leave 4 bases of the junction unaccounted for. The immunoSEQ Assay, a bias-controlled multiplex PCR, was used to amplify TCRbeta CDR3 regions from genomic DNA. The paper's data handling went like this. Within the assay, amplification of reference gene primers was used to estimate how many nucleated cells each sample contained. To quantify the absolute abundance of each unique TCRbeta CDR3 rearrangement, sequence reads were collapsed and filtered. For each sample, productive Simpson clonality was calculated as the square root of Simpson's diversity index across productive rearrangements. TCRdb provides this immuneACCESS table in a form limited to in-frame rearrangements. Some clones are lacking; in checked studies, under half of them reflect an unresolved V gene, and why the rest are absent is not known. That table furnishes V, J and clone size, whereas the DNA furnished D and trimming. This sample gives 150,000 to 200,000 clones in total; 88% of them show up just once. Approximately 6% of the sample comes from the top ten.

The receptor's source is a man aged 35 to 55 with active or convalescent COVID-19. Here the chain combines TRBV9 and TRBJ1-6, with 9 bases in between that match TRBD1. Sequencing input: peripheral blood. The DNA sequence is given as TGTGCCAGCAGCATAAGACAGGGGGATTCACCCCTCCACTTT. This translates into CASSIRQGDSPLHF.